A selection of T cell receptor beta chains follows, all from one sample in a study of T cells in Graves' hyperthyroidism and ophthalmopathy. Via MiXCR, TCRdb re-called the multiplex PCR reads, giving one row per CDR3 protein. There are about 640,000 distinct CDR3 sequences in the sample; more than 20% occur only once, and 30% to 40% lies in the top ten. The sequenced sample consisted of blood. All receptors derive from a man in his thirties or forties with Graves' ophthalmopathy. Each CDR3 is given with its conserved first and last residue. D genes are given only for firm matches. A row's size may be missing; if present it is once, few, many or a size class.

d_gene: NA
v_gene: TRBV20-1
j_gene: TRBJ2-3
abundance: NA
len: 14
CDR3nt: TGCAGTGCTCCCTCGTATTCGATCACAGATACGCAGTATTTT
CDR3aa: CSAPSYSITDTQYF

d_gene: NA
v_gene: TRBV27
j_gene: TRBJ2-1
abundance: few
len: 14
CDR3nt: TGTGCCAGCAGCAAGGGGAGACTAGTATCTGAGCAGTTCTTC
CDR3aa: CASSKGRLVSEQFF

d_gene: TRBD1
v_gene: TRBV15
j_gene: TRBJ1-6
abundance: many
len: 16
CDR3nt: TGTGCCACCAGCAGAGCCGGGACAGGGCCCGATTCACCCCTCCACTTT
CDR3aa: CATSRAGTGPDSPLHF

d_gene: NA
v_gene: TRBV6-2/TRBV6-3
j_gene: TRBJ2-3
abundance: NA
len: 17
CDR3nt: TGTGCCAGCAGCTATAGACCGGGACCCAAGAACACAGATACGCAGTATTTT
CDR3aa: CASSYRPGPKNTDTQYF

d_gene: TRBD2
v_gene: TRBV5-6
j_gene: TRBJ2-7
abundance: few
len: 15
CDR3nt: TGTGCCAGCAGCTTCGGGGGACTAGCGAGCTACGAGCAGTACTTC
CDR3aa: CASSFGGLASYEQYF

d_gene: NA
v_gene: TRBV13
j_gene: TRBJ2-1
abundance: NA
len: 15
CDR3nt: TGTGCCAGCAGCCCGGGAATTAGAGCCTACAATGAGCAGTTCTTC
CDR3aa: CASSPGIRAYNEQFF

d_gene: NA
v_gene: TRBV9
j_gene: TRBJ2-7
abundance: NA
len: 16
CDR3nt: TGTGCCAGCAGCGTAAGAGGGAGCGCCTCAACCTACGAGCAGTACTTC
CDR3aa: CASSVRGSASTYEQYF

d_gene: NA
v_gene: TRBV7-6
j_gene: TRBJ2-3
abundance: NA
len: 13
CDR3nt: TGTGCCAGCAGCAGGACTATCGAAGATACGCAGTATTTT
CDR3aa: CASSRTIEDTQYF

d_gene: NA
v_gene: TRBV6-5
j_gene: TRBJ2-7
abundance: few
len: 13
CDR3nt: TGTGCCAGCAGTTACTTCGACTCCTACGAGCAGTACTTC
CDR3aa: CASSYFDSYEQYF

d_gene: NA
v_gene: TRBV9
j_gene: TRBJ2-5
abundance: NA
len: 14
CDR3nt: TGTGCCAGCAGCGTACCCCCGGGGCAAGAGACCCAGTACTTC
CDR3aa: CASSVPPGQETQYF

d_gene: TRBD1
v_gene: TRBV5-1
j_gene: TRBJ2-7
abundance: few
len: 16
CDR3nt: TGCGCCAGCAGCAGTCAGGGGGCAGTCTCGAAAAGCGAGCAGTACTTC
CDR3aa: CASSSQGAVSKSEQYF

d_gene: NA
v_gene: TRBV9
j_gene: TRBJ2-3
abundance: NA
len: 14
CDR3nt: TGTGCCAGCAGCGAGTTCGACTACACAGATACGCAGTATTTT
CDR3aa: CASSEFDYTDTQYF

d_gene: NA
v_gene: TRBV11-2
j_gene: TRBJ2-3
abundance: few
len: 15
CDR3nt: TGTGCCAGCAGCCCCTCCACTGGGGACACAGATACGCAGTATTTT
CDR3aa: CASSPSTGDTDTQYF

d_gene: NA
v_gene: TRBV6-2/TRBV6-3
j_gene: TRBJ2-1
abundance: NA
len: 15
CDR3nt: TGTGCCAGCAGTTACGCGAGATTACAAAAAGATGAGCAGTTCTTC
CDR3aa: CASSYARLQKDEQFF

d_gene: NA
v_gene: TRBV11-2
j_gene: TRBJ2-7
abundance: few
len: 15
CDR3nt: TGTGCCAGCAGCAACCGGGACGTCGACTCCTACGAGCAGTACTTC
CDR3aa: CASSNRDVDSYEQYF

d_gene: TRBD2
v_gene: TRBV11-2
j_gene: TRBJ2-1
abundance: NA
len: 16
CDR3nt: TGTGCCAGCAGCTTAATCAGGAGCGGGAGAGGCAATGAGCAGTTCTTC
CDR3aa: CASSLIRSGRGNEQFF

d_gene: TRBD1
v_gene: TRBV27
j_gene: TRBJ1-1
abundance: many
len: 13
CDR3nt: TGTGCCAGCAGGTACAGGGGGAACACTGAAGCTTTCTTT
CDR3aa: CASRYRGNTEAFF

d_gene: TRBD1
v_gene: TRBV28
j_gene: TRBJ2-7
abundance: many
len: 14
CDR3nt: TGTGCCAGCAGGGCGACAGGGTATACCTACGAGCAGTACTTC
CDR3aa: CASRATGYTYEQYF

d_gene: TRBD2
v_gene: TRBV7-2
j_gene: TRBJ2-1
abundance: few
len: 15
CDR3nt: TGTGCCAGCAGTGCTAGCGGGAGGGTCTACAATGAGCAGTTCTTC
CDR3aa: CASSASGRVYNEQFF

d_gene: TRBD1
v_gene: TRBV5-5
j_gene: TRBJ1-5
abundance: NA
len: 15
CDR3nt: TGTGCCAGCAGCTTGGACCCGACAGGGAATCAGCCCCAGCATTTT
CDR3aa: CASSLDPTGNQPQHF

d_gene: NA
v_gene: TRBV2
j_gene: TRBJ2-7
abundance: NA
len: 12
CDR3nt: TGTGCCAGCAAATTGGACAGCTACGAGCAGTACTTC
CDR3aa: CASKLDSYEQYF

d_gene: TRBD2
v_gene: TRBV28
j_gene: TRBJ2-7
abundance: many
len: 15
CDR3nt: TGTGCCAGCACCCCGGGGGGGAGCAGTCCCTACGAGCAGTACTTC
CDR3aa: CASTPGGSSPYEQYF

d_gene: TRBD2
v_gene: TRBV10-3
j_gene: TRBJ2-7
abundance: NA
len: 15
CDR3nt: TGTGCCATCAGTGACTTAGCGGGCCGTTCCTACGAGCAGTACTTC
CDR3aa: CAISDLAGRSYEQYF

d_gene: TRBD1
v_gene: TRBV9
j_gene: TRBJ2-4
abundance: NA
len: 16
CDR3nt: TGTGCCAGCAGCCCTGCGGGACAGGGCTCAGGGAACATTCAGTACTTC
CDR3aa: CASSPAGQGSGNIQYF